This T cell receptor beta chain was recovered during a study of cytomegalovirus exposure and HLA in healthy donors. Study-wide points: 87-base-pair reads could not separate some V segments, including TRBV6-2 and TRBV6-3. Associated with HLA alleles at 0.05 false discovery rate in a later analysis were 16,951 TCR beta sequences.

Note on this clone: The antigen is not known.

The germline CDR1 and CDR2 sequences are MNHEY and SMNVEV (reference sequence). The CDR3 consists of 14 residues. Trimming pared 6 bases from V and 5 bases from J, leaving 16 bases between. Both 60 Vbeta primers and 13 Jbeta primers went into the PCR. Method: immunoSEQ multiplex PCR; TCRdb's copy keeps in-frame clones and lacks some. The sample shows about 160,000 clones, approximately 81% of them seen only once. Sample: PBMCs. This receptor was identified in a young man in good health and CMV-seropositive. This chain uses TRBV27 with TRBJ2-5, with a weak D call TRBD1 (6 bases). CDR3 amino acids: CASRPIQGRETQYF. CDR3 nucleotides: TGTGCCAGCAGACCGATACAGGGTCGGGAGACCCAGTACTTC.